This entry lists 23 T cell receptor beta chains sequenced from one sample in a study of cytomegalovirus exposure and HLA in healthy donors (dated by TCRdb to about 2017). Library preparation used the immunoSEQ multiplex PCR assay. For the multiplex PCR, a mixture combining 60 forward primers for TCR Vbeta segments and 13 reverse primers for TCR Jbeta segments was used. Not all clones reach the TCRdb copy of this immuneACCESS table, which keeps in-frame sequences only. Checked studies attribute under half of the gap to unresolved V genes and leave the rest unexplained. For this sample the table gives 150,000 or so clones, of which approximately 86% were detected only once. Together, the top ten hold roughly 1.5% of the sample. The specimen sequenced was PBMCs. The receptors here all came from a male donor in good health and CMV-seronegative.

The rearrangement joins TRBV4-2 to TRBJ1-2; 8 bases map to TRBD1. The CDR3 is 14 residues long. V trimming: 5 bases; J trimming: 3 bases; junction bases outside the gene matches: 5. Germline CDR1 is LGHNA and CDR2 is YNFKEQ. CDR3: CASSGGTGHYGYTF. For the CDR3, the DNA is TGTGCCAGCAGCGGAGGGACAGGACACTATGGCTACACCTTC.

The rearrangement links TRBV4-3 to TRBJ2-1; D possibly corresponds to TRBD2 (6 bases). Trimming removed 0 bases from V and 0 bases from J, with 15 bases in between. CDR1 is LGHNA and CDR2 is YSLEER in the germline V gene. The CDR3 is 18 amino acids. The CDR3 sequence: CASSQELVLASSYNEQFF. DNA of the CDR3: TGCGCCAGCAGCCAAGAGTTGGTCCTAGCGAGCTCCTACAATGAGCAGTTCTTC.

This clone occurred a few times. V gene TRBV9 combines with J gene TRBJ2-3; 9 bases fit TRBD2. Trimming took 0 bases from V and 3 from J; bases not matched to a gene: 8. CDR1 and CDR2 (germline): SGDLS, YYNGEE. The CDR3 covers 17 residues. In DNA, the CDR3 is TGTGCCAGCAGCGTAGACTCTGCGGGGGGGCGGACAGATACGCAGTATTTT. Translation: CASSVDSAGGRTDTQYF.

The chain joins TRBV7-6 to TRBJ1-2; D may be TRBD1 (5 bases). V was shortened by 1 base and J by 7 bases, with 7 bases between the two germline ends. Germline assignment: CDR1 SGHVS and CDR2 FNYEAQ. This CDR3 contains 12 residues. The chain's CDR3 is CASSLVGVGYTF. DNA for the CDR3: TGTGCCAGCAGCTTAGTAGGGGTTGGCTACACCTTC.

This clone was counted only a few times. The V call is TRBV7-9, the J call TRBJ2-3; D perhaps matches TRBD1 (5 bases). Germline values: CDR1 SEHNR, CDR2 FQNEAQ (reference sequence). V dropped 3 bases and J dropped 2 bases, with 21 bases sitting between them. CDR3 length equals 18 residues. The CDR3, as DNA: TGTGCCAGCAGCTTCCCGTTGAACCCTTGGGGCAACACAGATACGCAGTATTTT. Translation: CASSFPLNPWGNTDTQYF.

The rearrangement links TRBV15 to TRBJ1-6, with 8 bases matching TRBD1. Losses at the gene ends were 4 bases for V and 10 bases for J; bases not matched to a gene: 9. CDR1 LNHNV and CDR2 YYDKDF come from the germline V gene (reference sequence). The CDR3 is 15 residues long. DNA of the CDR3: TGTGCCACCAGCAAGGACCCGGGACAGGCCTCACCCCTCCACTTT. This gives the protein CATSKDPGQASPLHF.

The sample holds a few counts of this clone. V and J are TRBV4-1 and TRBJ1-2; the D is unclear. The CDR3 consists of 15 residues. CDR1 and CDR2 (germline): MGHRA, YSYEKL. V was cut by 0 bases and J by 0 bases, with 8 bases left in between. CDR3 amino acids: CASSQEESANYGYTF. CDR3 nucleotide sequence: TGCGCCAGCAGCCAAGAGGAAAGCGCTAACTATGGCTACACCTTC.

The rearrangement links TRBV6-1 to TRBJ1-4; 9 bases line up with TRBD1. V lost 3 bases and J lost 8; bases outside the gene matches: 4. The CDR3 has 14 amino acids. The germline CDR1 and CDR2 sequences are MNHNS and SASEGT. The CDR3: CASSEGTGPEKLFF. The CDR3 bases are TGTGCCAGCAGTGAGGGGACAGGGCCAGAAAAACTGTTTTTT.

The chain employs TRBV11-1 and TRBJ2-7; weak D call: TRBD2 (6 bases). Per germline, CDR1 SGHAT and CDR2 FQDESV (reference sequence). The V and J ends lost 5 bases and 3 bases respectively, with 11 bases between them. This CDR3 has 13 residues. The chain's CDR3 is CASSPPEGYEQYF. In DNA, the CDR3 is TGTGCCAGCAGCCCTCCGGAGGGCTACGAGCAGTACTTC.

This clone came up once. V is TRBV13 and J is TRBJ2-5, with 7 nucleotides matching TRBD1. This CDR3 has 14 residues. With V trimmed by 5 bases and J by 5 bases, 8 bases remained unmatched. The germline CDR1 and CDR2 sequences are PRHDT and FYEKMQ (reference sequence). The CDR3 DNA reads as TGTGCCAGCAGCCCAAGACAGGGCCTGGAGACCCAGTACTTC. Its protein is CASSPRQGLETQYF.

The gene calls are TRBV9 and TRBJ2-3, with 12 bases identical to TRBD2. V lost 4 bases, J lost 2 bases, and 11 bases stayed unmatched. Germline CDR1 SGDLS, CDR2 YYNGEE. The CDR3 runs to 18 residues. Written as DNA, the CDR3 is TGTGCCAGCAGCAGGGGACTAGCGGGCCGGCGGTCCACAGATACGCAGTATTTT. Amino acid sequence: CASSRGLAGRRSTDTQYF.

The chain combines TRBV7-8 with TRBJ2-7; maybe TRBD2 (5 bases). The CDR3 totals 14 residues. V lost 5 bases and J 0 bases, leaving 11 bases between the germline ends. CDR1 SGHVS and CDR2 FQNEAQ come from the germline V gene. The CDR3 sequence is CASSPGRASYEQYF. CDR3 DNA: TGTGCCAGCAGCCCGGGAAGGGCCTCCTACGAGCAGTACTTC. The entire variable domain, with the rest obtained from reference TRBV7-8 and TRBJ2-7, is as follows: GAGVSQSPRYKVAKRGQDVALRCDPISGHVSLFWYQQALGQGPEFLTYFQNEAQLDKSGLPSDRFFAERPEGSVSTLKIQRTQQEDSAVYLCASSPGRASYEQYFGPGTRLTVT.

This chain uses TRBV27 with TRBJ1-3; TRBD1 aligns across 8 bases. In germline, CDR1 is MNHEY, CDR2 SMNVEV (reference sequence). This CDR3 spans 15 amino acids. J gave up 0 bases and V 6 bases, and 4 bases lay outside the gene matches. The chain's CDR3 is CASSPTGGSGNTIYF. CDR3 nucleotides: TGTGCCAGCAGCCCTACAGGGGGCTCTGGAAACACCATATATTTT.

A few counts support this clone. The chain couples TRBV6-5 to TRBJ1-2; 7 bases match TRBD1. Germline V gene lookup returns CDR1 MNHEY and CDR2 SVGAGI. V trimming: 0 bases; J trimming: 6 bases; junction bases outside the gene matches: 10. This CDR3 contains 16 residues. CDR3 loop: CASSYSSAGDRHGYTF. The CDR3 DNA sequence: TGTGCCAGCAGTTACTCGTCCGCCGGGGACAGACATGGCTACACCTTC.

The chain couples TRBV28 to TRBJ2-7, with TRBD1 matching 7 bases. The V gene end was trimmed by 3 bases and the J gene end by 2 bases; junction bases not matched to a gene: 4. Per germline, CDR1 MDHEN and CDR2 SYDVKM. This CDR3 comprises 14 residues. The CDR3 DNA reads TGTGCCAGCAGTTTTTACAGGGGAACCTACGAGCAGTACTTC. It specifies CASSFYRGTYEQYF.

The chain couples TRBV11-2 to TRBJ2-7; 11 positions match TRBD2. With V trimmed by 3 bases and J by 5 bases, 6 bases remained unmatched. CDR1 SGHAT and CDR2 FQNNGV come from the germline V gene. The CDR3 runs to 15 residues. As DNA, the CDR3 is TGTGCCAGCAGCTTCTCCGGGACTAGCGGTAACGAGCAGTACTTC. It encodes CASSFSGTSGNEQYF.

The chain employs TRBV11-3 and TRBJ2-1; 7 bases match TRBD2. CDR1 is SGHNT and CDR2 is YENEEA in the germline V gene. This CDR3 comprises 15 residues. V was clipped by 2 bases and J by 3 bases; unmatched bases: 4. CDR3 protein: CASSLSGINYNEQFF. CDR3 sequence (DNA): TGTGCCAGCAGCTTAAGCGGGATTAACTACAATGAGCAGTTCTTC. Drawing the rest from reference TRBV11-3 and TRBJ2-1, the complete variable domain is EAGVVQSPRYKIIEKKQPVAFWCNPISGHNTLYWYLQNLGQGPELLIRYENEEAVDDSQLPKDRFSAERLKGVDSTLKIQPAELGDSAVYLCASSLSGINYNEQFFGPGTRLTVL.

CDR3 sequence reads: CASSLKLAGSNEQFF. As DNA, the CDR3 is TGTGCCAGCAGTTTGAAGCTAGCGGGGTCCAATGAGCAGTTCTTC. V is TRBV28 and J is TRBJ2-1; 9 bases are shared with TRBD2. The germline V gene encodes CDR1 MDHEN and CDR2 SYDVKM. Unmatched junction bases numbered 6, after V lost 3 bases and J lost 6 bases. The CDR3 has 15 residues.

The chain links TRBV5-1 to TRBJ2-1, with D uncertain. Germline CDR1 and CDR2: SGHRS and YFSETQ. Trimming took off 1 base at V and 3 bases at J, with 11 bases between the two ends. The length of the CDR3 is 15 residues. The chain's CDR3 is CASSLFVADYNEQFF. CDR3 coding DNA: TGCGCCAGCAGCTTGTTTGTCGCGGACTACAATGAGCAGTTCTTC.

CDR3 DNA: TGTGCCAGCAGCTTAAGGGGCGGGAGTAGGTCCAATGAGCAGTTCTTC. This sequence encodes CASSLRGGSRSNEQFF. The gene calls are TRBV7-3 and TRBJ2-1; 7 nucleotides agree with TRBD2. This CDR3 comprises 16 residues. In germline, CDR1 is SGHTA, CDR2 FQGTGA. V was clipped by 1 base and J by 6 bases; unmatched bases: 9.

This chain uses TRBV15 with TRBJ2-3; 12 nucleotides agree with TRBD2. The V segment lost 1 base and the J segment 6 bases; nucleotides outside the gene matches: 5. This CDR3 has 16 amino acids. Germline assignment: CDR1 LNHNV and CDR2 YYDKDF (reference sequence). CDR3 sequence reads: CATSRVLAGGGDTQYF. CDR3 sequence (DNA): TGTGCCACCAGCAGAGTACTAGCGGGAGGAGGGGATACGCAGTATTTT.

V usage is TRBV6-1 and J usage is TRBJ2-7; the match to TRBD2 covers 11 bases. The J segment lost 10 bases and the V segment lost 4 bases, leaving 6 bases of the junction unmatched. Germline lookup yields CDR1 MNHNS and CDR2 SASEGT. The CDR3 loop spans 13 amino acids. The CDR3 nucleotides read TGTGCCAGCAGTGCTACTAGCGGGGGCTCTCAGTACTTC. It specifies CASSATSGGSQYF.

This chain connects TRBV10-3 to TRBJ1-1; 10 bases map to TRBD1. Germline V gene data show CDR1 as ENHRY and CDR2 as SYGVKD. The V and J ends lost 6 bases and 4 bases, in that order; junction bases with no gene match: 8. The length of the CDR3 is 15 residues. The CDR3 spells CAIRGGQGPGTEAFF. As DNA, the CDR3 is TGTGCCATCAGGGGGGGACAGGGGCCAGGCACTGAAGCTTTCTTT.